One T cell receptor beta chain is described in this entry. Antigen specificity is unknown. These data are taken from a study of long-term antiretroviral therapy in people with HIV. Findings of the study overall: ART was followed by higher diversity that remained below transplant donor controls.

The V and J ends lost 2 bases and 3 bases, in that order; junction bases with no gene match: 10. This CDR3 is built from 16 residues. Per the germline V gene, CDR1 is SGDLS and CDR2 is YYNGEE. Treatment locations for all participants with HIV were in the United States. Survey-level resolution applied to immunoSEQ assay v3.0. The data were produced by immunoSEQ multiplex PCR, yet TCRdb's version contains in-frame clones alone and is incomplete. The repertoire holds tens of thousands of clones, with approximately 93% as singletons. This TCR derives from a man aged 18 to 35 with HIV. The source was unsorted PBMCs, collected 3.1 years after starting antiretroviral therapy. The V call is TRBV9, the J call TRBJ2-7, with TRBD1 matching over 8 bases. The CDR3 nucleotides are TGTGCCAGCAGCGTCCGCGACAGGGGCCCACACTACGAGCAGTACTTC. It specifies CASSVRDRGPHYEQYF.